This paragraph reports one T cell receptor beta chain. This sample's time point: newly diagnosed GD, antithyroid drugs for less than 3 months. RNA extracted from PBMCs served as the sequencing template. Through Arm-PCR of CDR3 regions and iRepertoire HTBI primers, TCR beta libraries were built. Via MiXCR, TCRdb re-called the multiplex PCR reads, giving one row per CDR3 protein. The sample consists of over 500,000 distinct CDR3 sequences, 16% of them appearing once. This entry belongs to a study of regulatory T cells in long-lasting Graves disease. This CDR3 region has 16 residues. Per the germline V gene, CDR1 is SEHNR and CDR2 is FQNEAQ (reference sequence). Germline trimming cut 7 bases from V and 5 bases from J; bases unmatched to any gene: 17. These records were also assigned to another study, of T cells in Graves' hyperthyroidism and ophthalmopathy. That report notes: It was considered stable Graves' hyperthyroidism when ophthalmopathy did not progress within 18 months.

The source is a woman aged 25-40 years with Graves disease. Sequencing used peripheral blood mononuclear cells (PBMCs), obtained at new diagnosis, from a patient treated with antithyroid drugs. The chain links TRBV7-9 to TRBJ2-7, with 7 bases fitting TRBD1. The CDR3 loop reads CASNIEGQVHFHEQYF. The CDR3 DNA is TGTGCCAGCAACATAGAAGGACAGGTCCACTTCCACGAGCAGTACTTC.